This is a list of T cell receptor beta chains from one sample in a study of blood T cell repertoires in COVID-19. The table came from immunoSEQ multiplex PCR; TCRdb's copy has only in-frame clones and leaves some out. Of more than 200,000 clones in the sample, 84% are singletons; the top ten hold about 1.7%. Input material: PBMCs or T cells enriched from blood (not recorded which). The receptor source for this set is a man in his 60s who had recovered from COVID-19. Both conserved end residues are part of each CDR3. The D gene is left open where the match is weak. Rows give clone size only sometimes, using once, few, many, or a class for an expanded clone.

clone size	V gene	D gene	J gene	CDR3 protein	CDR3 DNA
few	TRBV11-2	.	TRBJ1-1	CASSNPAGLRPYTEAFF	TGTGCCAGCAGCAATCCAGCGGGACTTAGACCTTACACTGAAGCTTTCTTT
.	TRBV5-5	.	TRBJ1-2	CASSGGTAVGYTF	TGTGCCAGCAGCGGGGGGACGGCGGTAGGCTACACCTTC
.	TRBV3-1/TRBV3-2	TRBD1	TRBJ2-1	CASSQWTGDTYNEQFF	TGTGCCAGCAGCCAATGGACAGGCGATACCTACAATGAGCAGTTCTTC
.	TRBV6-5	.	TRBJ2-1	CASSLDSRPEQFF	TGTGCCAGCAGTTTGGACAGCCGACCTGAGCAGTTCTTC
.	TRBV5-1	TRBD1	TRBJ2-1	CASSLVGTGYNEQFF	TGCGCCAGCAGCTTGGTAGGGACAGGGTACAATGAGCAGTTCTTC
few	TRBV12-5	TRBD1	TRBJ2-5	CASGFGQGARRETQYF	TGTGCTAGTGGTTTTGGACAGGGGGCGCGCCGGGAGACCCAGTACTTC
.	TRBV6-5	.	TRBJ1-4	CASSPDALIAGKLFF	TGTGCCAGCAGTCCGGATGCCCTTATTGCGGGAAAACTGTTTTTT
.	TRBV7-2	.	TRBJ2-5	CASSLDFKETQYF	TGTGCCAGCAGCCTGGACTTTAAAGAGACCCAGTACTTC
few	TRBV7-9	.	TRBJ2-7	CASSFSQGEQYF	TGTGCCAGCAGCTTTTCCCAGGGCGAGCAGTACTTC
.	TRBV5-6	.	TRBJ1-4	CASSSVGRSNEKLFF	TGTGCCAGCAGCTCCGTGGGCAGATCTAATGAAAAACTGTTTTTT
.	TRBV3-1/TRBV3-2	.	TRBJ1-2	CASRGGASNYGYTF	TGTGCCAGCCGAGGGGGGGCTTCTAACTATGGCTACACCTTC
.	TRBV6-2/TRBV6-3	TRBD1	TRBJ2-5	CASSYRDREETQYF	TGTGCCAGCAGTTACCGAGACAGGGAGGAGACCCAGTACTTC
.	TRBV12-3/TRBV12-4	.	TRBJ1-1	CASSLNGRGAFF	TGTGCCAGCAGCCTAAACGGCAGGGGAGCTTTCTTT
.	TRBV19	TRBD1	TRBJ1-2	CASSDRAFGYGYTF	TGTGCCAGTAGTGACAGGGCTTTTGGCTATGGCTACACCTTC
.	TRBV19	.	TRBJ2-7	CASSPRRGSDKVYEQYF	TGTGCCAGTAGTCCGAGGCGAGGGTCTGATAAAGTCTACGAGCAGTACTTC
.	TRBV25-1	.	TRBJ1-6	CASSGPGIVSPLHF	TGTGCCAGCAGTGGACCCGGGATTGTTTCACCCCTCCACTTT
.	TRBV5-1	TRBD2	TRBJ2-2	CASSSATSGGTNTGELFF	TGCGCCAGCAGCTCGGCGACTAGCGGGGGAACGAACACCGGGGAGCTGTTTTTT
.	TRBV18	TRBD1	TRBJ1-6	CASSPTGTGTSPLHF	TGTGCCAGCTCACCAACCGGGACAGGGACTTCACCCCTCCACTTT
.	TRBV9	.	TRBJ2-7	CASSVEWDGGSYEQYF	TGTGCCAGCAGCGTAGAATGGGACGGGGGCTCCTACGAGCAGTACTTC
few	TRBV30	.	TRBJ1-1	CAKMEGSGGGTEAFF	TGTGCCAAGATGGAGGGTTCGGGGGGCGGCACTGAAGCTTTCTTT
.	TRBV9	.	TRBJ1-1	CASSVGRKMNTEAFF	TGTGCCAGCAGCGTAGGTAGAAAAATGAACACTGAAGCTTTCTTT
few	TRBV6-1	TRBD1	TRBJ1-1	CASSDRRDRGRTEAFF	TGTGCCAGCAGTGACCGCCGGGACAGGGGCCGCACTGAAGCTTTCTTT
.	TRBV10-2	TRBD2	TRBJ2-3	CASSGGTSTDTQYF	TGCGCCTCAAGCGGGGGAACTAGCACAGATACGCAGTATTTT
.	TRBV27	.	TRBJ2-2	CASSSQGGGDTGELFF	TGTGCCAGCAGTTCCCAAGGAGGGGGCGACACCGGGGAGCTGTTTTTT
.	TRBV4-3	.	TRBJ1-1	CASSNSGMNTEAFF	TGCGCCAGCAGCAACTCAGGGATGAACACTGAAGCTTTCTTT
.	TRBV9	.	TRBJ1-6	CASSARGAESPLHF	TGTGCCAGCAGCGCCCGTGGGGCGGAATCACCCCTCCACTTT
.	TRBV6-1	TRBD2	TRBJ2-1	CASSALGTSGSSSYNEQFF	TGTGCCAGCAGTGCCCTCGGGACTAGCGGGTCCTCCTCCTACAATGAGCAGTTCTTC